The clone carrying this T cell receptor beta chain was found once. Antigen unknown. Naive CD8 cells comprised CD45RO-negative, CCR7-positively selected cells, excluding terminally differentiated effector memory CD45RA+ cells. Sequencing used immunoSEQ multiplex PCR; TCRdb keeps in-frame clones, though not all of them. The top ten hold 1% to 1.5% of the sample, which has about 2 million clones, about 95% seen once. This sample was taken from a study of shared clonotypes between healthy human individuals. Trimming pared 10 bases from V and 7 bases from J, leaving 23 bases between. The CDR3 covers 15 residues. The V gene's germline CDR1 is MNHEY and CDR2 SVGAGI. Study results and caveats: Rarefaction gave evidence that sorted-subset sequencing remained incomplete despite large depth.

The origin of this receptor is a man between 18 and 29 years old in good health. The chain links TRBV6-5 to TRBJ2-1; D is ambiguous. Material for sequencing was naive CD8+ T cells sorted from blood. CDR3 protein: CATPDMDDCINEQFF. The CDR3 DNA reads TGTGCCACCCCTGACATGGACGACTGTATAAATGAGCAGTTCTTC.